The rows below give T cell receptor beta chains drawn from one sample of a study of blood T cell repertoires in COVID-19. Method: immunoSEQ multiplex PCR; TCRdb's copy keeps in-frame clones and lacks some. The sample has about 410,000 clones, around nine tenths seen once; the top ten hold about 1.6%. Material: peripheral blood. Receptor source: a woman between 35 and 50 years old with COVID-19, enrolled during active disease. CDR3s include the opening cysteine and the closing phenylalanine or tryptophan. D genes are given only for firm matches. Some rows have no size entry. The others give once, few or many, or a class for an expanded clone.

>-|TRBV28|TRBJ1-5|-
TGTGCCAGCACCCGCCTGCCGGGATCGGGCAATCAGCCCCAGCATTTT
CASTRLPGSGNQPQHF
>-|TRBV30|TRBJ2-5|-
TGTGCCTGGAGGGGGCAGGGGATGAAGACCCAGTACTTC
CAWRGQGMKTQYF
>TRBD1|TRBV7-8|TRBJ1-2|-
TGTGCCAGCAGCTTAGCTCCAGGGGGTAACTATGGCTACACCTTC
CASSLAPGGNYGYTF
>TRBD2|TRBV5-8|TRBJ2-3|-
TGTGCCAGCAGCTCTGGACTAGCGAGGTATACGCAGTATTTT
CASSSGLARYTQYF
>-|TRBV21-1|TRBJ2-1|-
TGTGCCAGCAGCAAATCTCGGGGGACAGTGAAGTTCTTC
CASSKSRGTVKFF
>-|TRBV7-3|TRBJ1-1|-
TGTGCCAGCAGCGCAACAGGGACCACTGAAGCTTTCTTT
CASSATGTTEAFF
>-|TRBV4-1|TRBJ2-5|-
TGCGCCAGCAGCCAAGTTAACATGGAGACCCAGTACTTC
CASSQVNMETQYF
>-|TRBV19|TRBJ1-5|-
TGTGCCAGTAGAAGGAGGCAGGGGAATCAGCCCCAGCATTTT
CASRRRQGNQPQHF
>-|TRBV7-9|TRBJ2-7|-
TGTGCCAGCAGTGTGAGCTCCTACGAGCAGTACTTC
CASSVSSYEQYF
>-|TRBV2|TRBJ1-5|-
TGTGCCAGCAGTGACTGGGAGGGGAACTTAAGGCATTTT
CASSDWEGNLRHF
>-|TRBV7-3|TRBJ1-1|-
TGTGCCAGCAGCTTAGTCCCAAGTCCAGTCAGACAGGCGGGGAACACTGAAGCTTTCTTT
CASSLVPSPVRQAGNTEAFF
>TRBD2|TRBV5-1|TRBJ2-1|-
TGCGCCAGCAGCCCGACTAGCGGGGTCGGCAATGAGCAGTTCTTC
CASSPTSGVGNEQFF
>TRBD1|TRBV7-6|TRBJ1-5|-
TGTGCCAGCAGCTTGGACAGGGGTAATCAGCCCCAGCATTTT
CASSLDRGNQPQHF
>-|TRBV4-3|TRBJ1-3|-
TGCGCCAGCAGCCAAAAGGGGTTTGGAAACACCATATATTTT
CASSQKGFGNTIYF
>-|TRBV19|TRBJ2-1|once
TGTGCCAGTAGTACCGACAGGTACAACAATGAGCAGTTCTTC
CASSTDRYNNEQFF
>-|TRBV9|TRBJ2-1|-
TGTGCCAGCAGCGTAGGTACAGTTTCCAATGAGCAGTTCTTC
CASSVGTVSNEQFF
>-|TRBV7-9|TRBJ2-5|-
TGTGCCAGCAGCCCTGATAGCTTACCACAAGAGACCCAGTACTTC
CASSPDSLPQETQYF
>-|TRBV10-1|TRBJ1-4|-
TGCGCCAGCAATACGTCCTGGAGGGCCGTGTTCGCAAAAGGCAATGAAAAACTGTTTTTT
CASNTSWRAVFAKGNEKLFF
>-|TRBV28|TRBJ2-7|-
TGTGCCAGCAGTTTTGTAGAGCAGTACTTC
CASSFVEQYF
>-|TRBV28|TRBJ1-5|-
TGTGCCAGCAGCAGGGAAGGACAGCCCCAGCATTTT
CASSREGQPQHF
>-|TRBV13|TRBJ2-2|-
TGTGCCAGCAGCTCTCAGCGGCAGCGGAACACCGGGGAGCTGTTTTTT
CASSSQRQRNTGELFF
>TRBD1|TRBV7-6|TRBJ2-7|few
TGTGCCAGCAGCCAAGGACAGGGGTTTACCTACGAGCAGTACTTC
CASSQGQGFTYEQYF
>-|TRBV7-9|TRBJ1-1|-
TGTGCCAGCAGCCCGACGGGGGTAATAAACACTGAAGCTTTCTTT
CASSPTGVINTEAFF
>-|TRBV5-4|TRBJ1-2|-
TGTGCCAGCAGCTTGGTCATGTCAGGGCTCTATGGCTACACCTTC
CASSLVMSGLYGYTF
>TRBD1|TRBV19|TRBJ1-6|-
TGTGCCAGTAGTACACAGGGGCCTAATTCACCCCTCCACTTT
CASSTQGPNSPLHF
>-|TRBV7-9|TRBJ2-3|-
TGTGCCAGCAGCTTAGTCCCTAGCGCAGATACGCAGTATTTT
CASSLVPSADTQYF
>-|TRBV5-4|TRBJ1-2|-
TGTGCCAGCAGCCGGGACACCAGACAAGATAACTATGGCTACACCTTC
CASSRDTRQDNYGYTF
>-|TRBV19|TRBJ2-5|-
TGTGCCAGTACGGTCGGGAGAGGAGAGACCCAGTACTTC
CASTVGRGETQYF
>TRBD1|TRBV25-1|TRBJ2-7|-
TGTGCCAGCAGTGGACAGGGATCCCGGGGGCAGTACTTC
CASSGQGSRGQYF
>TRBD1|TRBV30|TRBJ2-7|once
TGTGCCTGGAGTCTCCGGGACAGGGGCCCCTACGAGCAGTACTTC
CAWSLRDRGPYEQYF
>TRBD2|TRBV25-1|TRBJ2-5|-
TGTGCCAGCAGTGAACCTAGCGGAAAAGAGACCCAGTACTTC
CASSEPSGKETQYF
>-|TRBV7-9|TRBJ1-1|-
TGTGCCACGGGGTCGACCGGGGTGAACACTGAAGCTTTCTTT
CATGSTGVNTEAFF
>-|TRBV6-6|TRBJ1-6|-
TGTGCCGCCGCAGGCCTCAATTCACCCCTCCACTTT
CAAAGLNSPLHF
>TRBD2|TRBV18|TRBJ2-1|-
TGTGCCAGCTCACCACCGACTAGCGGGGGGGCATACAATGAGCAGTTCTTC
CASSPPTSGGAYNEQFF
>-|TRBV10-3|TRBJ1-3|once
TGTGCCATCAGTGAGGCGGGGTCTGGAAACACCATATATTTT
CAISEAGSGNTIYF
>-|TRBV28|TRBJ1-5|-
TGTGCCGCCGGTCGGGGTCTCGGGGATCAGCCCCAGCATTTT
CAAGRGLGDQPQHF
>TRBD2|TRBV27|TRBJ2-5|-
TGTGCCAGCAGTTCCGGGACTAGCGCCTGGACCCAGTACTTC
CASSSGTSAWTQYF
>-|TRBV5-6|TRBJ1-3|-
TGTGCCAGCAGCTACGGGACATCAACCGGAAACACCATATATTTT
CASSYGTSTGNTIYF
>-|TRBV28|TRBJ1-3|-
TGTGCCAGCAGTTTCGTCGGGGGGCGCCGGCCTGGAAACACCATATATTTT
CASSFVGGRRPGNTIYF
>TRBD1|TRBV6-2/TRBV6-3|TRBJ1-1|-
TGTGCCAGCAGTTATCCGGGACAGAAAAAAAGGAACACTGAAGCTTTCTTT
CASSYPGQKKRNTEAFF
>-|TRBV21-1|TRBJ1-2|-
TGTGCCAGCAGCGTACAGGGTTCTAACTATGGCTACACCTTC
CASSVQGSNYGYTF
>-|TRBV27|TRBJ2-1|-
TGTGCCAGCAGTTGGGATAGCGAGAATGAGCAGTTCTTC
CASSWDSENEQFF
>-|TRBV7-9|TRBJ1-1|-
TGTGCCAGCAGCGCATGGGGAATTAGCGCGAACACTGAAGCTTTCTTT
CASSAWGISANTEAFF
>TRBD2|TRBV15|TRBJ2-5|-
TGTGCCACCAGCACTCAGACAGAGGGGGCCCTAGCGGGAGATGAAGAGACCCAGTACTTC
CATSTQTEGALAGDEETQYF
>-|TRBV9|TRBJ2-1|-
TGTGCCAGCAGCGTGGAGTCCCCCCACAATGAGCAGTTCTTC
CASSVESPHNEQFF
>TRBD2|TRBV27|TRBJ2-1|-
TGTGCCAGCAGTTTCGTAGCGGGAGGGAACAATGAGCAGTTCTTC
CASSFVAGGNNEQFF
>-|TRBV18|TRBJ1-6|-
TGTGCCAGCTCACCGGGAGGGGATTCACCCCTCCACTTT
CASSPGGDSPLHF
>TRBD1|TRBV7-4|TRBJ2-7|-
TGTGCCAGCAGCTTAGCCAACCCCGGGACAGGGGGCTCCTACGAGCAGTACTTC
CASSLANPGTGGSYEQYF
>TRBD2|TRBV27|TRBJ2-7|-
TGTGCCAGCAGCCTCGGACCGGGACTAGTGCACGAGCAGTACTTC
CASSLGPGLVHEQYF
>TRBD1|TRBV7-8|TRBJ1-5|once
TGTGCCAGCAGCCCTGACAGGGGTTTTCAGCCCCAGCATTTT
CASSPDRGFQPQHF
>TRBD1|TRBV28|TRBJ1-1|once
TGTGCCAGCAGTTTATCATCACAGGGGATTACTGAAGCTTTCTTT
CASSLSSQGITEAFF
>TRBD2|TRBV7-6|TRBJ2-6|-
TGTGCCAGCAGCTTAATGCGGCGGGGGTCTGGGGCCAACGTCCTGACTTTC
CASSLMRRGSGANVLTF
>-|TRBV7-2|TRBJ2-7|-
TGTGCCAGCACCACCCGGTTTTCCTCCTACGAGCAGTACTTC
CASTTRFSSYEQYF
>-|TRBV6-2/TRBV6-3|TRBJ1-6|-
TGTGCCAGCAGTACAAATCCGGGACACCCATCTCAAAGGCTCCACTTT
CASSTNPGHPSQRLHF
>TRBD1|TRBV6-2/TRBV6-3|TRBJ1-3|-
TGTGCCAGCAGTTACCCCGGGACAGGGGTTGGAAACACCATATATTTT
CASSYPGTGVGNTIYF
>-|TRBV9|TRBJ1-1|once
TGTGCCAGCAGCCCAGATTCCAGGGTATTCACTGAAGCTTTCTTT
CASSPDSRVFTEAFF